The source of this T cell receptor (beta chain) is a study of early stage breast cancer tumors. Study information: About 80% of the 16 invasive tumors were ER+, PR+ and HER2-.

Note on this clone: Its specificity is not known.

Study observations and caveats: Most shared enriched TCRB sequences were commonly generated ones.

Germline V gene data show CDR1 as SEHNR and CDR2 as FQNEAQ (reference sequence). This CDR3 is built from 14 residues. V lost 6 bases and J lost 0; bases outside the gene matches: 4. Sequenced by immunoSEQ multiplex PCR; TCRdb stores in-frame clones only, minus some. The sample shows approximately 33,000 clones, over 70% of them seen only once. The chain links TRBV7-9 to TRBJ2-7; 8 bases fit TRBD1. This sequence originates from a person aged 35-50 years with breast cancer. Sequencing used blood. CDR3 DNA: TGTGCCAGCAGAAGGACAGGGTCCTCCTACGAGCAGTACTTC. The encoded protein is CASRRTGSSYEQYF.